Below, 22 T cell receptor beta chains from the same sample are listed, as sequenced in a study of naive and memory T cell subsets (dated by TCRdb to the late 2010s). The library was prepared using 5' RACE. Sequencing instrument: Illumina MiSeq. The ligated cDNA was amplified by four rounds of PCR, in which nested alpha and beta constant region primers were used together with the SP2 primer. In-frame beta chains were kept once TCRdb had trimmed the public reads at Q25 with fastp and called clones with MiXCR. One record per CDR3 amino acid sequence lists the most common genes and DNA. This sample lists around 56,000 distinct CDR3 sequences; under 10% were detected once. Roughly 9.8% of the sample goes to the ten largest clones. A robust, sensitive protocol for the amplification, sequencing and analysis of TCRs was described in the study, in which 3' ligation of a UMI-containing oligonucleotide to TCR cDNA was used.

The origin of the receptors is a female donor in good health.

This clonotype was found many times. This chain links TRBV19 with TRBJ1-4, with 10 bases identical to TRBD1. The CDR3 extends over 16 amino acids. Per germline, CDR1 LNHDA and CDR2 SQIVND (reference sequence). Trimming removed 3 bases from V and 7 bases from J; junction bases left unmatched: 8. CDR3 loop: CASSISPRTGGEKLFF. The CDR3 nucleotides read TGTGCCAGTAGTATCTCCCCCCGGACAGGGGGTGAAAAACTGTTTTTT.

This clonotype was seen at least ten times. The chain uses TRBV6-6 and TRBJ1-4, with D maybe TRBD1 (6 bases). Trimming cost V 6 bases and J 6 bases, with 11 bases left between them. The germline V gene encodes CDR1 MNHNY and CDR2 SVGAGI (reference sequence). The CDR3 consists of 13 residues. The chain's CDR3 is CASRSQGYEKLFF. The CDR3 region has the DNA TGTGCCAGCAGGAGTCAGGGGTATGAAAAACTGTTTTTT.

There are many counts of this clonotype. This chain connects TRBV11-2 to TRBJ1-2; tentatively, D is TRBD1 (5 bases). The CDR3 runs 16 residues. CDR1 and CDR2 from the germline V gene are SGHAT and FQNNGV. V lost 1 base, J lost 2 bases, and 14 bases lay in between. The CDR3 sequence is CASSLGSVAGNYGYTF. The CDR3 coding sequence is TGTGCCAGCAGCTTAGGGTCGGTGGCAGGGAACTATGGCTACACCTTC.

This clonotype was seen repeatedly, ten times or more. The CDR3 here is CSAFIHSTDTQYF. The CDR3 coding sequence is TGCAGTGCTTTCATCCACTCCACAGATACGCAGTATTTT. The genes are TRBV20-1 and TRBJ2-3; D not resolved. Trimming pared 5 bases from V and 2 bases from J, leaving 11 bases between. Germline values: CDR1 DFQATT, CDR2 SNEGSKA (reference sequence). This CDR3 region has 13 residues.

The sample holds many counts of this clonotype. The V and J genes are TRBV14 and TRBJ1-1; D unclear. Trimming took 3 bases from V and 7 from J, leaving 12 bases between them. Germline CDR1 reads SGHDN; CDR2 reads FVKESK. The CDR3 has 13 amino acids. This CDR3 is CASSQATSFEAFF. The CDR3 DNA follows: TGTGCCAGCAGCCAGGCGACATCCTTTGAAGCTTTCTTT.

V gene TRBV12-3 or TRBV12-4 combines with J gene TRBJ1-1; 10 nucleotides agree with TRBD1. The junction had 9 bases not matched to a gene; V was cut back by 6 bases and J by 5 bases. The CDR3 is 15 residues long. The CDR3 reads CASRGGQGGRTEAFF. Here the CDR3 DNA reads TGTGCCAGCAGGGGAGGACAGGGGGGGCGAACTGAAGCTTTCTTT.

This clonotype was recorded many times. The chain carries TRBV7-2 and TRBJ2-2, with D uncertain. The ends were cut back, 1 base at V and 5 bases at J, with 11 bases in the middle. Per the germline V gene, CDR1 is SGHTA and CDR2 is FQGNSA. The CDR3 is 15 residues long. CDR3 bases: TGTGCCAGCAGCTTAGTTATGTACAGAACCGGGGAGCTGTTTTTT. Amino acid sequence: CASSLVMYRTGELFF. The full variable domain, with the rest looked up from reference TRBV7-2 and TRBJ2-2, is GAGVSQSPSNKVTEKGKDVELRCDPISGHTALYWYRQSLGQGLEFLIYFQGNSAPDKSGLPSDRFSAERTGGSVSTLTIQRTQQEDSAVYLCASSLVMYRTGELFFGEGSRLTVL.

The chain couples TRBV29-1 to TRBJ2-7; possible D gene TRBD1, 5 bases. The V gene's germline CDR1 is SQVTM and CDR2 ANQGSEA. This CDR3 contains 14 residues. The V gene lost 4 bases and the J gene lost 2 bases, with 15 bases spanning the gap. CDR3 region: CSVVQGKRAYEQYF. DNA for the CDR3: TGCAGCGTTGTTCAGGGTAAAAGGGCCTACGAGCAGTACTTC.

This clonotype was seen ten or more times. The chain is built from TRBV7-9 and TRBJ1-2; 7 bases are a match to TRBD1. The CDR3 extends over 12 amino acids. Losses at the gene ends were 10 bases for V and 4 bases for J; bases not matched to a gene: 6. The germline V gene has CDR1 SEHNR and CDR2 FQNEAQ (reference sequence). The CDR3 reads CATQGQFYGYTF. CDR3 sequence (DNA): TGTGCCACCCAGGGACAGTTCTATGGCTACACCTTC.

As concerns this clonotype: Being one base from a much bigger clone, this may be a read error. The genes are TRBV27 and TRBJ2-7; 9 nucleotides line up with TRBD1. CDR3 length: 13 residues. Trimming cost V 8 bases and J 3 bases; bases outside gene matches: 5. From germline, CDR1 is MNHEY and CDR2 SMNVEV (reference sequence). CDR3 nucleotide sequence: TGTGCCAGCGCTACGGACAGGGGCTACGAGCAGTACTTC. This codes for CASATDRGYEQYF.

This clonotype was detected ten times or more. This chain joins TRBV10-3 and TRBJ2-3; 10 bases agree with TRBD2. The CDR3 is made up of 16 amino acids. Germline CDR1 and CDR2: ENHRY and SYGVKD. J was trimmed by 10 bases and V by 6 bases; bases with no gene match: 16. CDR3 sequence (DNA): TGTGCCATCAGACCCAGAGGGCTAGCGGGGGCCGGGGCGCAGTATTTT. It translates to CAIRPRGLAGAGAQYF.

J is TRBJ2-3 and V is TRBV11-2; 8 positions match TRBD2. This CDR3 has 18 residues. Germline CDR1 is SGHAT and CDR2 is FQNNGV. V was clipped by 7 bases and J by 3 bases; unmatched bases: 18. The CDR3 region has the DNA TGTGCCAGCAAGTCGGTTCCTAGAGCGGGGGAGACGACAGATACGCAGTATTTT. Its translation: CASKSVPRAGETTDTQYF.

This clonotype was recorded at least ten times. The V and J genes are TRBV5-1 and TRBJ1-1; no reliable D call. The V end lost 0 bases, the J end lost 1 base, and 7 bases lay between the germline ends. Per germline, CDR1 SGHRS and CDR2 YFSETQ. This CDR3 is built from 14 residues. Here the CDR3 reads CASSLDVRNTEAFF. The CDR3 DNA is TGCGCCAGCAGCTTGGATGTCAGGAACACTGAAGCTTTCTTT.

This clonotype has at least ten counts. V usage is TRBV12-3 or TRBV12-4 and J usage is TRBJ2-7; D is possibly TRBD2 (6 bases). The CDR3 runs 15 residues. V gave up 5 bases and J gave up 0 bases, with 14 bases separating them. The CDR3 DNA reads as TGTGCCAGCAGTCCTGACTCCGGGAGCTCCTACGAGCAGTACTTC. This encodes CASSPDSGSSYEQYF.

This clonotype turned up a few times. The chain uses TRBV6-2 or TRBV6-3 and TRBJ2-1, with 13 bases identical to TRBD2. CDR3 length equals 18 residues. The germline gives CDR1 MNHEY, CDR2 SVGEGT. V shed 5 bases, J shed 0 bases, and the junction held 7 bases outside the gene matches. CDR3 sequence reads: CASSTRTSGGRSYNEQFF. The DNA of the CDR3 is TGTGCCAGCAGTACACGGACTAGCGGGGGCCGCTCCTACAATGAGCAGTTCTTC.

This clonotype was recorded many times. V and J are TRBV29-1 and TRBJ2-7; TRBD1 is a possible D gene (6 bases). Trimming left V 2 bases short and J 5 bases short, with 16 bases between. CDR3 length equals 14 residues. Looked up from germline, CDR1 is SQVTM and CDR2 is ANQGSEA. CDR3 bases: TGCAGCGTTGAACTGGGACATCACCCCAACGAGCAGTACTTC. Its translation: CSVELGHHPNEQYF.

The chain joins TRBV7-2 to TRBJ2-5, with D maybe TRBD2 (7 bases). Germline CDR1 SGHTA, CDR2 FQGNSA. CDR3 size: 16 residues. Trimming took 1 base from V and 2 from J, leaving 14 bases between them. The CDR3 nucleotides are TGTGCCAGCAGCTTAGGAGGGAGGGGGGCTCAAGAGACCCAGTACTTC. It is translated as CASSLGGRGAQETQYF.

This clonotype was counted a few times. The chain is built from TRBV11-2 and TRBJ1-1, with D unresolved. Looked up from germline, CDR1 is SGHAT and CDR2 is FQNNGV. The CDR3 contains 11 residues. V was trimmed by 2 bases and J by 10 bases, leaving 8 bases between them. The DNA for the CDR3 is TGTGCCAGCAGCTTATCATCCGGAGCTTTCTTT. Translation: CASSLSSGAFF.

This clonotype was recorded at least ten times. The rearrangement joins TRBV6-2 or TRBV6-3 to TRBJ1-6, with D tentatively TRBD1 (6 bases). The CDR3 is 18 amino acids. Germline CDR1 MNHEY, CDR2 SVGEGT. V was trimmed by 2 bases and J by 0 bases, leaving 14 bases between them. This CDR3 reads CASSYDRFKSSYNSPLHF. The CDR3 bases are TGTGCCAGCAGTTACGACAGGTTCAAGAGCTCCTATAATTCACCCCTCCACTTT.

This clonotype came up many times. The chain has TRBV29-1 and TRBJ1-1, with D uncertain. V was trimmed by 3 bases and J by 11 bases, leaving 4 bases between them. CDR3 size: 8 residues. Germline V gene lookup returns CDR1 SQVTM and CDR2 ANQGSEA. The CDR3 region has the DNA TGCAGCGTTGATGGGGCTTTCTTT. Translation: CSVDGAFF.

This clonotype was counted a few times. The chain links TRBV3-2 to TRBJ1-1. TRBV3-2 constitutes a pseudogene. The CDR3 runs 18 residues. CDR3 nucleotides: TGTGCCAGCAGCCAAGATATGGCGTCGGTGATTATGAACACTGAAGCTTTCTTT. It translates to CASSQDMASVIMNTEAFF.

V gene TRBV5-4 combines with J gene TRBJ2-3; D possibly corresponds to TRBD2 (5 bases). V shed 4 bases and J shed 3 bases, with 12 bases lying between them. CDR1 is SGHNT, CDR2 YYREEE, per germline (reference sequence). The length of the CDR3 is 14 residues. The CDR3 is CASSPGLGTDTQYF. The CDR3 nucleotides are TGTGCCAGCAGCCCGGGGTTGGGGACAGATACGCAGTATTTT.